Listed below are T cell receptor beta chains from one sample, sequenced in a study of T cells in Graves' hyperthyroidism and ophthalmopathy. TCRdb re-called the multiplex PCR reads with MiXCR, one entry per CDR3 protein. The sample records 600,000 to 850,000 distinct CDR3 sequences, roughly a sixth being singletons. The sequenced sample consisted of blood. The receptors derive from a woman in her forties or fifties with Graves' hyperthyroidism that later progressed to Graves' ophthalmopathy. CDR3s include the opening cysteine and the closing phenylalanine or tryptophan. The D gene is left open where the match is weak. Clone size appears in some rows only: once, few, many, or a class for an expanded clone.

size	length	D	V	J	CDR3	DNA
NA	14	NA	TRBV15	TRBJ2-7	CATSRALGEGEQYF	TGTGCCACCAGCAGAGCCTTGGGGGAAGGCGAGCAGTACTTC
few	15	NA	TRBV27	TRBJ1-2	CASSSDPWDNYGYTF	TGTGCCAGCAGTTCCGACCCTTGGGACAACTATGGCTACACCTTC
few	12	NA	TRBV6-1	TRBJ1-2	CASSEASRGYTF	TGTGCCAGCAGTGAAGCATCCCGGGGCTACACCTTC
many	16	NA	TRBV5-1	TRBJ2-7	CASSLGTGLLTYEQYF	TGCGCCAGCAGCTTGGGGACGGGACTGCTTACCTACGAGCAGTACTTC
many	13	NA	TRBV9	TRBJ1-2	CASSVGGILGYTF	TGTGCCAGCAGCGTAGGAGGTATCCTTGGCTACACCTTC
NA	16	TRBD2	TRBV10-3	TRBJ2-3	CAISPWTSGGWDTQYF	TGTGCCATCAGCCCCTGGACTAGCGGGGGCTGGGATACGCAGTATTTT
NA	16	TRBD1	TRBV4-1	TRBJ2-5	CASSQDETGLEETQYF	TGCGCCAGCAGCCAAGACGAGACAGGGCTGGAAGAGACCCAGTACTTC
few	11	NA	TRBV6-2/TRBV6-3	TRBJ1-1	CASSRRAEAFF	TGTGCCAGCAGCCGGAGGGCTGAAGCTTTCTTT
NA	16	TRBD1	TRBV7-9	TRBJ1-1	CASSLVGQTMNTEAFF	TGTGCCAGCAGCTTGGTGGGACAGACAATGAACACTGAAGCTTTCTTT
few	14	NA	TRBV6-2/TRBV6-3	TRBJ2-5	CASSLQAFTKTQYF	TGTGCCAGCAGTTTACAGGCCTTTACGAAGACCCAGTACTTC
NA	12	NA	TRBV15	TRBJ1-1	CATSIFSEEAFF	TGTGCCACCAGCATCTTCTCAGAAGAAGCTTTCTTT
NA	16	NA	TRBV27	TRBJ1-5	CASSSRPDSLNQPQHF	TGTGCCAGCAGTTCAAGACCGGACAGCCTCAATCAGCCCCAGCATTTT
NA	14	NA	TRBV6-1	TRBJ2-1	CASSRDNSYNEQFF	TGTGCCAGCAGCAGGGACAACTCCTACAATGAGCAGTTCTTC
NA	15	NA	TRBV12-5	TRBJ1-5	CASGFIDYGNQPQHF	TGTGCTAGTGGTTTTATAGACTACGGCAATCAGCCCCAGCATTTT
many	15	TRBD2	TRBV30	TRBJ2-1	CAWMKASGHYNEQFF	TGTGCCTGGATGAAAGCTAGCGGGCACTACAATGAGCAGTTCTTC
once	13	NA	TRBV7-9	TRBJ2-3	CASSPHGGDTQYF	TGTGCCAGCAGCCCACACGGTGGGGATACGCAGTATTTT
NA	15	NA	TRBV18	TRBJ1-4	CASSPSGTSNEKLFF	TGTGCCAGCTCACCATCAGGGACAAGCAATGAAAAACTGTTTTTT
NA	16	TRBD2	TRBV11-2	TRBJ2-1	CASSKSLAGGYNEQFF	TGTGCCAGCAGCAAGTCTCTAGCGGGGGGTTACAATGAGCAGTTCTTC
few	15	NA	TRBV7-3	TRBJ1-1	CASSPWGTGGPEAFF	TGTGCCAGCAGCCCCTGGGGGACCGGCGGCCCCGAAGCTTTCTTT
few	12	NA	TRBV6-1	TRBJ2-1	CATNRGTNEQFF	TGTGCCACCAACCGAGGGACCAATGAGCAGTTCTTC
NA	17	TRBD1	TRBV5-6	TRBJ2-3	CASSATRTGVGTDTQYF	TGTGCCAGCAGCGCTACTAGGACAGGGGTGGGCACAGATACGCAGTATTTT
NA	13	NA	TRBV15	TRBJ1-5	CATSRDHGKPQHF	TGTGCCACCAGCAGAGATCACGGGAAGCCCCAGCATTTT
few	11	NA	TRBV10-3	TRBJ2-2	CAILDTGELFF	TGTGCCATCCTGGACACCGGGGAGCTGTTTTTT
NA	15	TRBD1	TRBV3-1	TRBJ2-7	CASSQGDRPVYEQYF	TGTGCCAGCAGCCAAGGGGACAGGCCAGTATACGAGCAGTACTTC
NA	15	NA	TRBV6-1	TRBJ1-2	CASSRYPGGVDGYTF	TGTGCCAGCAGCCGGTATCCGGGGGGCGTGGATGGCTACACCTTC
NA	14	NA	TRBV7-2	TRBJ2-1	CASSSPPGRYEQFF	TGTGCCAGCAGCTCACCTCCGGGCCGATATGAGCAGTTCTTC
many	13	NA	TRBV30	TRBJ1-2	CAWSSVANYGYTF	TGTGCCTGGAGCTCGGTAGCTAACTATGGCTACACCTTC
NA	14	NA	TRBV5-4	TRBJ1-2	CASSQTGLNDGYTF	TGTGCCAGCAGCCAAACGGGACTGAACGATGGCTACACCTTC
many	18	TRBD2	TRBV2	TRBJ2-1	CASSVASGGADQYNEQFF	TGTGCCAGCAGTGTGGCCAGCGGGGGGGCCGATCAGTACAATGAGCAGTTCTTC
NA	13	NA	TRBV10-2	TRBJ1-5	CASSQQGGQPQHF	TGCGCCAGCAGCCAACAGGGAGGCCAGCCCCAGCATTTT
few	15	NA	TRBV4-2	TRBJ2-2	CASSQLRANTGELFF	TGTGCCAGCAGCCAACTCAGGGCGAACACCGGGGAGCTGTTTTTT
many	16	TRBD2	TRBV5-5	TRBJ2-5	CASSLGLAGMGETQYF	TGTGCCAGCAGCCTAGGACTAGCGGGGATGGGAGAGACCCAGTACTTC
many	15	TRBD1	TRBV12-3/TRBV12-4	TRBJ1-2	CASRRSGTGGFGYTF	TGTGCCAGCAGGAGGTCCGGGACAGGGGGCTTTGGCTACACCTTC
once	16	TRBD2	TRBV29-1	TRBJ2-7	CSVHWTSGGGAYEQYF	TGCAGCGTTCACTGGACTAGCGGGGGGGGGGCCTACGAGCAGTACTTC
few	15	TRBD2	TRBV5-1	TRBJ2-1	CASSLAAGGRREQFF	TGCGCCAGCAGCTTGGCGGCGGGGGGGCGGCGTGAGCAGTTCTTC
NA	13	NA	TRBV15	TRBJ1-5	CATSSALNQPQHF	TGTGCCACCAGCTCGGCGCTCAATCAGCCCCAGCATTTT
many	14	NA	TRBV11-2	TRBJ1-1	CASSLKQAATEAFF	TGTGCCAGCAGCTTAAAACAGGCCGCCACTGAAGCTTTCTTT
many	11	NA	TRBV20-1	TRBJ2-7	CSATGDYEQYF	TGCAGTGCTACAGGAGACTACGAGCAGTACTTC
NA	13	NA	TRBV6-1	TRBJ2-7	CASSQRGIYEQYF	TGTGCCAGCAGTCAAAGGGGCATCTACGAGCAGTACTTC
NA	14	NA	TRBV5-1	TRBJ2-5	CASSFRIGQETRYF	TGCGCCAGCAGCTTCAGGATCGGCCAAGAGACCCGGTACTTC
many	15	NA	TRBV7-2	TRBJ1-5	CASSLAAEGIRPQHF	TGTGCCAGCAGCTTGGCCGCGGAGGGTATTCGGCCCCAGCATTTT
many	16	TRBD1	TRBV11-1	TRBJ2-5	CASNDPGTGGEETQYF	TGTGCCAGCAACGACCCGGGGACAGGAGGAGAAGAGACCCAGTACTTC